The T cell receptor beta chain described here comes from a study of blood T cell repertoires in COVID-19. In the study overall: The cDNA or gDNA used as material had been derived from T cells, B-cell-depleted T cells, or PBMCs.

Under the authors' procedure: Amplifying reference gene primers gave estimates of nucleated cell counts. Method: immunoSEQ multiplex PCR; TCRdb's copy keeps in-frame clones and lacks some. Clone size and the V and J calls come from that table; the DNA yielded D and trimming. The sample has about 310,000 clones, around nine tenths seen once. CDR3 length: 14 amino acids. V shed 6 bases and J 12 bases; nucleotides not matched to a gene: 17. Germline V gene data show CDR1 as MDHEN and CDR2 as SYDVKM. The table lists this clone with a few counts. The TCR comes from a man over 45 with active or convalescent COVID-19. Sequenced input: peripheral blood. The chain uses TRBV28 and TRBJ2-7, with TRBD2 matching over 7 bases. The CDR3 coding sequence is TGTGCCAGCAGCCGTGGGAGGGTCGCGGGTCGGACGTACTTC. This gives the protein CASSRGRVAGRTYF.